This is a list of T cell receptor beta chains from one sample in a study of OX40 agonist ivuxolimab in advanced cancers. Repertoires were generated with immunoSEQ multiplex PCR, while TCRdb's copy carries only in-frame clones and drops some. The table records 76,000 or so clones, approximately 86% of them present only once. Sequencing used CD4+ or CD8+ T cells sorted from blood, obtained in a trial of the OX40 agonist ivuxolimab. Source of these receptors: an adult with an advanced solid tumor such as melanoma, head and neck, liver or kidney cancer. Each CDR3 is given with its conserved first and last residue. D genes are given only for firm matches. Size is omitted from some rows. Given values are once, few, many or a class for expanded clones.

V gene: TRBV5-4
D gene: TRBD2
clone size: -
J gene: TRBJ2-2
CDR3 DNA: TGTGCCAGCAGCCCGAGTGGGACTACCAACACCGGGGAGCTGTTTTTC
CDR3 protein: CASSPSGTTNTGELFF

V gene: TRBV9
D gene: TRBD2
clone size: -
J gene: TRBJ2-7
CDR3 DNA: TGTGCCAGCAGACAGGGTGGACTAGCGGGCACCTCCTACGAACAGTACTTC
CDR3 protein: CASRQGGLAGTSYEQYF

V gene: TRBV5-1
D gene: TRBD1
clone size: -
J gene: TRBJ1-4
CDR3 DNA: TGCGCCAGTAGGACAGGGGGTAATGAAAAACTGTTTTTT
CDR3 protein: CASRTGGNEKLFF

V gene: TRBV7-9
D gene: TRBD1
clone size: -
J gene: TRBJ1-4
CDR3 DNA: TGTGCCAGCAGCGCGGGACAGGGGGACGAAAAACTGTTTTTT
CDR3 protein: CASSAGQGDEKLFF

V gene: TRBV28
D gene: -
clone size: -
J gene: TRBJ1-2
CDR3 DNA: TGTGCCAGCAGCCGAGGAGGCAGTGTCTATGGCTACACCTTC
CDR3 protein: CASSRGGSVYGYTF

V gene: TRBV29-1
D gene: -
clone size: -
J gene: TRBJ1-1
CDR3 DNA: TGCAGCGTTGCCTCGAACACTGAAGCTTTCTTT
CDR3 protein: CSVASNTEAFF

V gene: TRBV28
D gene: TRBD2
clone size: -
J gene: TRBJ2-7
CDR3 DNA: TGTGCCAGCACCGTTAACCTAGCGGGAGTCGACGAGCAGTACTTC
CDR3 protein: CASTVNLAGVDEQYF

V gene: TRBV27
D gene: -
clone size: -
J gene: TRBJ2-2
CDR3 DNA: TGTGCCAGCAGTTTAACAGGGTCTGGGGAGCTGTTTTTT
CDR3 protein: CASSLTGSGELFF

V gene: TRBV9
D gene: -
clone size: -
J gene: TRBJ2-1
CDR3 DNA: TGTGCCAGCATGGGGGACTTGAGCCCTATACAGTTCTTC
CDR3 protein: CASMGDLSPIQFF

V gene: TRBV7-3
D gene: -
clone size: -
J gene: TRBJ2-7
CDR3 DNA: TGTGCCAGCAGCTTAAGTTCGCGGCAGGAGTATGAGCAGTACTTC
CDR3 protein: CASSLSSRQEYEQYF

V gene: TRBV5-1
D gene: -
clone size: few
J gene: TRBJ1-2
CDR3 DNA: TGCGCCAGCAGCTTCAGTGGAGGCTACACCTTC
CDR3 protein: CASSFSGGYTF

V gene: TRBV27
D gene: TRBD1
clone size: few
J gene: TRBJ1-1
CDR3 DNA: TGTGCCAGCAGTGACCCAGGGGGACGGGCTTTCTTT
CDR3 protein: CASSDPGGRAFF

V gene: TRBV4-3
D gene: -
clone size: -
J gene: TRBJ2-5
CDR3 DNA: TGCGCCAGCAGCCAAGGAGGGAAGGGTCTTGGCGAGACCCAGTACTTC
CDR3 protein: CASSQGGKGLGETQYF